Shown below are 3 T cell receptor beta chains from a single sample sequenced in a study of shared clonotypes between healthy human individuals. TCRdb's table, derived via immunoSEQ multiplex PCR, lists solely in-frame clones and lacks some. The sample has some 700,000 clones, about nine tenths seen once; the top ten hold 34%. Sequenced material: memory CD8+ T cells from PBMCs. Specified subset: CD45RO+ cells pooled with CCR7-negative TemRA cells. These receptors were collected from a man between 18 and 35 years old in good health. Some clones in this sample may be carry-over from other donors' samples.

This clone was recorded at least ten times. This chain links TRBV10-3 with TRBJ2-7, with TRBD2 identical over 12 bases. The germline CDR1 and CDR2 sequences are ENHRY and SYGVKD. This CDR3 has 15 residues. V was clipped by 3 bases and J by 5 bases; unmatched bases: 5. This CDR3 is CAISEPTSGRDEQYF. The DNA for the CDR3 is TGTGCCATCAGTGAACCGACTAGCGGGAGAGACGAGCAGTACTTC.

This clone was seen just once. CDR3 DNA sequence: TGTGCCAGCAGTTCGCGACAGGGAGCTAACTATGGCTACACCTTC. Encoded protein: CASSSRQGANYGYTF. The rearrangement links TRBV27 to TRBJ1-2; 7 bases are a match to TRBD1. CDR1 and CDR2 from the germline V gene are MNHEY and SMNVEV (reference sequence). The CDR3 runs to 15 residues. Trimming at V came to 4 bases and at J to 0 bases, leaving 5 bases not matched to a gene.

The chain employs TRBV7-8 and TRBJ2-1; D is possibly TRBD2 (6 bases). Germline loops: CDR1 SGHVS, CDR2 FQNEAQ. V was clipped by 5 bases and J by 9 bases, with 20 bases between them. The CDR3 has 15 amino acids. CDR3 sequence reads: CASSKPGLPVSEQFF. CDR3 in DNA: TGTGCCAGCAGCAAACCGGGACTCCCCGTGAGTGAGCAGTTCTTC.